This TCR beta chain was sequenced during a study of blood T cells in healthy people across ages. Study outcomes and limitations: It was not possible, with unsorted PBMCs, to conclusively compare naive and antigen-experienced cells.

This CDR3 spans 14 amino acids. The germline gives CDR1 SQVTM, CDR2 ANQGSEA. With 6 bases clipped from V and 5 bases from J, the junction kept 8 bases outside the gene matches. A J-beta primer mix and a sample-barcoded 5' primer were used in a second PCR of roughly 6 to 11 cycles. TCRdb ran MiXCR on the 5' RACE reads and lists one entry per CDR3 protein. The sample has fewer than 800,000 distinct CDR3 sequences, approximately 25% seen once. Caucasian individuals from Russia who were healthy and aged about 6 to 95 acted as donors. The study isolated at least 6.5 million PBMCs from each sample. This clonotype came up a few times. The antigen remains unidentified. This sample also appeared in a second study, on T cells of mothers and their children. That source notes: Sample barcodes plus 2-4 random nucleotides came from the M1S primer.

The rearrangement uses TRBV29-1 and TRBJ2-7, with 12 bases identical to TRBD1. The TCR sequence derives from a boy younger than 18 in good health. Sample: blood. The CDR3 sequence is CSVRGQGAEDEQYF. As DNA, the CDR3 is TGCAGCGTGAGGGGACAGGGGGCGGAAGACGAGCAGTACTTC.